This passage covers 13 T cell receptor beta chains from one sample sequenced in a study of cytomegalovirus exposure and HLA in healthy donors. The PCR contained 60 Vbeta and 13 Jbeta primers. Here immunoSEQ multiplex PCR was the method, and the copy in TCRdb shows in-frame clones only, minus some. The sample holds about 160,000 clones, 86% seen once. The sample consisted of PBMCs. The receptors shown here come from a woman aged 18-29 years in good health and CMV-seronegative.

The chain combines TRBV5-1 with TRBJ1-1; 8 nucleotides match TRBD1. With V trimmed by 0 bases and J by 1 base, 5 bases remained unmatched. The CDR3 length is 16 residues. Germline CDR1 is SGHRS and CDR2 is YFSETQ. CDR3: CASSLVRGQGNTEAFF. The CDR3 DNA follows: TGCGCCAGCAGCTTGGTCAGGGGGCAAGGGAACACTGAAGCTTTCTTT.

There are a few counts of this clone. The J gene is TRBJ2-5, the V gene TRBV6-4; 9 bases are a match to TRBD2. Trimming at V came to 0 bases and at J to 4 bases, leaving 3 bases not matched to a gene. CDR3 length: 15 amino acids. The germline V gene has CDR1 MRHNA and CDR2 SNTAGT. This CDR3 reads CASSDSNSGGETQYF. DNA of the CDR3: TGTGCCAGCAGTGACTCCAATAGCGGGGGAGAGACCCAGTACTTC.

This chain joins TRBV10-2 and TRBJ2-5; D unclear. V lost 7 bases, J lost 1 base, and 13 bases lay in between. The germline V gene encodes CDR1 WSHSY and CDR2 SAAADI. The CDR3 has 14 residues. The DNA of the CDR3 is TGCGCCAGCATTGCCTCAACTCTCCAAGAGACCCAGTACTTC. Protein product: CASIASTLQETQYF.

The chain joins TRBV19 to TRBJ1-5; D may be TRBD1 (6 bases). Trimming took 6 bases from V and 1 from J, leaving 16 bases between them. The CDR3 is made up of 16 amino acids. Germline V gene data show CDR1 as LNHDA and CDR2 as SQIVND (reference sequence). CDR3 in DNA: TGTGCCAGTAGCGACTACCACAGGGTAAGCAATCAGCCCCAGCATTTT. Translation: CASSDYHRVSNQPQHF.

The rearrangement joins TRBV11-2 to TRBJ2-7; D is undetermined. Germline loops: CDR1 SGHAT, CDR2 FQNNGV. V was shortened by 4 bases and J by 7 bases, with 17 bases between the two germline ends. CDR3 length equals 14 residues. The CDR3 is CASSSVTSTGEQYF. In DNA form, the CDR3 reads TGTGCCAGCAGCTCGGTGACCTCAACGGGTGAGCAGTACTTC.

This chain uses TRBV28 with TRBJ1-2, with 7 positions matching TRBD1. CDR3 length: 16 residues. J lost 6 bases, V lost 4 bases, and 14 bases had no gene match. Per germline, CDR1 MDHEN and CDR2 SYDVKM. The CDR3 is CASSSPVRQGANGYTF. The CDR3 coding sequence is TGTGCCAGCAGTTCCCCCGTTCGACAGGGTGCGAATGGCTACACCTTC.

The V gene is TRBV2, the J gene TRBJ2-7; TRBD1 might be the D (6 bases). The ends were cut back, 8 bases at V and 2 bases at J, with 16 bases in the middle. The length of the CDR3 is 14 residues. Per the germline V gene, CDR1 is SNHLY and CDR2 is FYNNEI. In DNA form, the CDR3 reads TGTGCCAGCTCAGGCCAGGGGATAACCTACGAGCAGTACTTC. Protein product: CASSGQGITYEQYF.

The rearrangement joins TRBV2 to TRBJ2-7; TRBD2 matches at 7 bases. This CDR3 region has 16 residues. With 2 bases clipped from V and 2 bases from J, the junction kept 9 bases outside the gene matches. The germline V gene encodes CDR1 SNHLY and CDR2 FYNNEI. CDR3 bases: TGTGCCAGCAGTGAAACCCCCAGCGGGACTACCTACGAGCAGTACTTC. Translated: CASSETPSGTTYEQYF.

Worth noting for this clone: The junction departs from the called germline gene at one end, perhaps through a read error. The V gene is TRBV7-9, the J gene TRBJ2-1; 10 bases align to TRBD1. Germline CDR1 and CDR2: SEHNR and FQNEAQ (reference sequence). The CDR3 loop spans 15 amino acids. CDR3 coding DNA: TGTTCCAGCAGGCCCGGGACAGGGGAAAAGAATGAGCAGTTCTTC. Translated: CSSRPGTGEKNEQFF.

V and J are TRBV2 and TRBJ1-5, with D perhaps TRBD1 (6 bases). The CDR3 contains 15 residues. V shed 6 bases and J shed 6 bases, with 18 bases lying between them. Germline CDR1 reads SNHLY; CDR2 reads FYNNEI. The CDR3 loop reads CASRPRDTAIQPQHF. The DNA of the CDR3 is TGTGCCAGCAGGCCCCGGGACACGGCGATTCAGCCCCAGCATTTT.

A few counts support this clone. The chain couples TRBV6-6 to TRBJ1-1; unclear D gene. The CDR3 is made up of 14 amino acids. Germline loops: CDR1 MNHNY, CDR2 SVGAGI (reference sequence). The V gene lost 0 bases and the J gene lost 5 bases, with 10 bases spanning the gap. The CDR3 protein is CASSYSEGGTEAFF. In nucleotides, the CDR3 is TGTGCCAGCAGTTACTCGGAGGGAGGGACTGAAGCTTTCTTT.

V is TRBV6-5 and J is TRBJ2-5; D might be TRBD2 (6 bases). Germline V gene data show CDR1 as MNHEY and CDR2 as SVGAGI. The CDR3 has 13 residues. V shed 2 bases and J shed 5 bases, with 9 bases lying between them. CDR3 coding DNA: TGTGCCAGCAGTTACGGGGGGATGGAGACCCAGTACTTC. The encoded protein is CASSYGGMETQYF.

The chain joins TRBV5-1 to TRBJ2-5; TRBD2 might be the D (5 bases). V lost 4 bases to trimming and J lost 5 bases, with 6 bases between them. Germline-derived CDR1 and CDR2 are SGHRS and YFSETQ. The length of the CDR3 is 11 residues. The CDR3 reads CASSRGETQYF. In nucleotides, the CDR3 is TGCGCCAGCAGCCGCGGGGAGACCCAGTACTTC.